This TCR beta chain was documented in a study of vaccination effects on CD4 cells after COVID-19. The repertoire was sequenced with immunoSEQ multiplex PCR; TCRdb's copy has only in-frame clones and lacks some. The table has 60,000 to 75,000 clones, around 70% seen once. Prior to sequencing, the ViraFEST assay stimulated PBMC with viral peptide pools, which expanded the antigen-specific CD4+ T cells. Scientists isolated CD4+ T cells after a roughly nine-day culture period ended. A PCR test confirmed that the person had SARS-CoV-2 infection between March and December 2020. Only a few counts were recorded for this clone. Its antigen is undetermined. Study-wide points: Infection-derived and vaccine-derived clones contracted markedly late after vaccination.

The material sequenced was CD4+ T cells from PBMCs cultured with HIV peptides, taken before COVID-19 vaccination. Subset in this sample: HIV-1 Nef peptide pool negative control/reference culture. The source is a human donor who had a prior SARS-CoV-2 infection.

DNA for the CDR3: TGTGCCAGCAGTAGGGGTCCAGCGGGATACGAGCAGTACTTC. It is translated as CASSRGPAGYEQYF. The chain employs TRBV6-2 or TRBV6-3 and TRBJ2-7; 7 nucleotides agree with TRBD2. V gave up 5 bases and J gave up 4 bases; unmatched junction bases: 8. CDR3 length equals 14 residues. Germline loops: CDR1 MNHEY, CDR2 SVGEGT.